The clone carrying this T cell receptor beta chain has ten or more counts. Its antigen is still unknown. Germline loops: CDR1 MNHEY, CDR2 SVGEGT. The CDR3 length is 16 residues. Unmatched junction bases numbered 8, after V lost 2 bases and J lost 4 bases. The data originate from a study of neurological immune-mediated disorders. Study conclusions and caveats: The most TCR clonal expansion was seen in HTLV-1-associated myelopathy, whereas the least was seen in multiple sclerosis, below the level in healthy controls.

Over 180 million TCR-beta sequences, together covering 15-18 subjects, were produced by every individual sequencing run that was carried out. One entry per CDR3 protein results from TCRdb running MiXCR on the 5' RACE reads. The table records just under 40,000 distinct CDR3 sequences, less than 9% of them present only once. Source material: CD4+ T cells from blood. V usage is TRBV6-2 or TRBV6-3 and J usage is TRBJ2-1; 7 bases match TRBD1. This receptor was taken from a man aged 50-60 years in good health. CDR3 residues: CASSYLAGGGYNEQFF. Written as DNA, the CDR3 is TGTGCCAGCAGTTACCTCGCAGGGGGTGGTTACAATGAGCAGTTCTTC.